This T cell receptor (beta chain) was captured by sequencing in a study of CD8 T cells in Susac syndrome. Only one count was recorded for this clonotype. It was with random hexamers that about 0.45 to 1 ug RNA was reverse transcribed. TCRdb ran MiXCR on the immunoSEQ multiplex PCR reads and lists one entry per CDR3 protein. The top ten clones hold just under 0.095% of a sample with 110,000 or so distinct CDR3 sequences, 90% to 95% of them seen once. This receptor was obtained from a human donor with multiple sclerosis. The sample was CD4+ T cells from PBMCs.

The CDR3 DNA sequence: TGTGCCAGCAGCTTGCGGGGGATGGCAACTAATGAAAAACTGTTTTTT. This encodes CASSLRGMATNEKLFF. The chain carries TRBV7-9 and TRBJ1-4; weak D call: TRBD1 (5 bases). Trimming left V 3 bases short and J 0 bases short, with 11 bases between. The V gene's germline CDR1 is SEHNR and CDR2 FQNEAQ (reference sequence). This CDR3 spans 16 amino acids. The complete variable domain, with remaining parts taken from reference TRBV7-9 and TRBJ1-4, reads DTGVSQNPRHKITKRGQNVTFRCDPISEHNRLYWYRQTLGQGPEFLTYFQNEAQLEKSRLLSDRFSAERPKGSFSTLEIQRTEQGDSAMYLCASSLRGMATNEKLFFGSGTQLSVL.